The T cell receptor beta chain described here comes from a study of T cells in Graves' hyperthyroidism and ophthalmopathy. RNA transcripts gave rise to amplified TCR beta CDR3 regions. First-round RT-PCR targeting the TCR CDR3 was performed with the HTBI primer set. TCRdb re-derived calls from the multiplex PCR reads in MiXCR, one entry per CDR3 protein. The sample includes some 770,000 distinct CDR3 sequences, roughly 15% of them seen just once. PBMCs were sourced from less than 13 ml fresh peripheral blood. As regards this clonotype: The antigen is not known.

Study results and limitations: Most expanded thyroid clonotypes above 0.001 recurred in blood. With a median lead of approximately 6.4 months before onset, the model predicted ophthalmopathy. Through a model of 13 V-J features, ophthalmopathy was separated from stable hyperthyroidism.

The receptor's source is a man aged 18 to 30 with Graves' hyperthyroidism. The sequenced material came from blood.

For the CDR3, the DNA is TGTGCCAGCAGCTTCGAGGGAGGGCACACAGATACGCAGTATTTT. Amino acids: CASSFEGGHTDTQYF. The chain uses TRBV11-1 and TRBJ2-3; TRBD2 matches at 7 bases. The CDR3 spans 15 residues. The J segment lost 2 bases and the V segment lost 3 bases, leaving 5 bases of the junction unmatched. Germline CDR1 SGHAT, CDR2 FQDESV (reference sequence). Drawing the rest from reference TRBV11-1 and TRBJ2-3, the complete variable domain is EAEVAQSPRYKITEKSQAVAFWCDPISGHATLYWYRQILGQGPELLVQFQDESVVDDSQLPKDRFSAERLKGVDSTLKIQPAELGDSAMYLCASSFEGGHTDTQYFGPGTRLTVL.